Listed below are T cell receptor beta chains from one sample, sequenced in a study of cytomegalovirus exposure and HLA in healthy donors. Only in-frame clones appear in the TCRdb table, and some are missing; sequencing was by immunoSEQ multiplex PCR. The sample lists 150,000 to 200,000 clones; around 77% were seen once. The sequenced sample consisted of PBMCs. The receptors were gathered from a woman in her 40s in good health and CMV-seronegative. CDR3s include the opening cysteine and the closing phenylalanine or tryptophan. Clone size is stated in some rows and not others, as once, few, many or a class when expanded.

size	V	J	CDR3
once	TRBV7-8	TRBJ2-5	CASSPRQGARDETQYF
NA	TRBV29-1	TRBJ1-2	CSVGHADGYTF
once	TRBV6-1	TRBJ2-1	CASSLGLADRFF
NA	TRBV2	TRBJ2-3	CASREGLDGDTQYF
once	TRBV7-9	TRBJ2-5	CASSLGLAGGPQTQYF
NA	TRBV7-3	TRBJ2-1	CASSLGPGNEQFF
few	TRBV28	TRBJ2-2	CASSFSSWLKRGSNTGELFF
few	TRBV7-7	TRBJ1-1	CASSFQGLNTEAFF
NA	TRBV9	TRBJ1-2	CASSVAGASTYAYTF
few	TRBV28	TRBJ1-2	CASSLAPGQGGGYTF
NA	TRBV6-1	TRBJ2-1	CASSEGLTQDPFF
NA	TRBV30	TRBJ1-6	CAWGNMHNSPLHF
NA	TRBV18	TRBJ1-2	CASSPFGGDGYTF
few	TRBV7-6	TRBJ1-2	CASSSRRDYGYTF
NA	TRBV7-2	TRBJ2-7	CASSFQGSYEQYF
NA	TRBV7-8	TRBJ2-1	CASSSLAGGRNEQFF